This T cell receptor beta chain appears in the sequencing data of a study of identical twins. Each donor was a healthy Caucasian. Notes on the study in general: Abundant beta clonotypes from cord blood had fewer insertions, unlike memory repertoires, which showed none. The degree of excess twin sharing was weaker in beta out-of-frame sequences. Without tracking the same donors, conclusions rested on cross-sectional statistical analysis.

TCRdb reprocessed the 5' RACE reads with MiXCR, giving one entry per CDR3 protein. The data show under 250,000 distinct CDR3 sequences, approximately 8.3% seen once. This clonotype was detected a few times. Antigen unknown. The data were also submitted as part of a second study, on yellow fever vaccine responses in identical twins.

Sequencing input: memory (CD45RO+) T cells sorted from blood. This receptor was obtained from a young woman in good health.

CDR3 loop: CASSPATSATYEQYF. The CDR3 region has the DNA TGTGCCAGCAGCCCTGCCACTAGCGCAACCTACGAGCAGTACTTC. The rearrangement joins TRBV4-2 to TRBJ2-7, with TRBD2 matching 7 bases. The CDR3 length is 15 residues. The J segment lost 2 bases and the V segment lost 4 bases, leaving 8 bases of the junction unmatched. CDR1 and CDR2 (germline): LGHNA, YNFKEQ.